This TCR beta chain was retrieved from a study of blood T cell repertoires in COVID-19. Generated by immunoSEQ multiplex PCR, the TCRdb table keeps only in-frame clones and is missing some. The profile shows roughly 500,000 clones, around nine tenths of them singletons. The sample taken for sequencing was PBMCs or T cells enriched from blood (not recorded which). This receptor was taken from a woman aged 55-70 years who had recovered from COVID-19.

CDR3 region: CASSRGVDTQYF. CDR3 DNA sequence: TGTGCCAGCAGCCGGGGGGTCGATACGCAGTATTTT. The chain combines TRBV3-1 (or the pseudogene TRBV3-2) with TRBJ2-3, with D possibly being TRBD2 (6 bases). Per germline, CDR1 LGHDT and CDR2 YNNKEL (reference sequence). Trimming removed 4 bases at V and 6 bases at J, with 8 bases between. The CDR3 covers 12 residues.